This TCR beta chain was identified in a study of shared clonotypes between healthy human individuals. With regard to this clone: The antigen remains undetermined.

General study findings and limits: Specimens sampled were limited to blood, with tissue repertoires likely differing. Genetic and exposure-history diversity was limited by the small donor number.

Repertoires were generated with immunoSEQ multiplex PCR, while TCRdb's copy carries only in-frame clones and drops some. In the table there are over a million clones, roughly 80% of which are singletons. CDR1 MRHNA and CDR2 SNTAGT come from the germline V gene. The CDR3 has 16 amino acids. Trimming took 6 bases from V and 5 from J, leaving 22 bases between them. This TCR was recovered from a man younger than 35 in good health. Sequencing input: memory CD4+ T cells sorted from blood. Subset specified: CD45RA-negative fraction. The chain is built from TRBV6-4 and TRBJ2-5; tentative D call: TRBD1 (6 bases). The CDR3 DNA sequence: TGTGCCAGCAGATGTAACAGGGAAGGAAGCAGCGAGACCCAGTACTTC. Protein sequence: CASRCNREGSSETQYF.